This entry features one T cell receptor beta chain sequence. What it binds is unknown. This CDR3 contains 13 residues. V lost 2 bases and J 3 bases, leaving 8 bases between the germline ends. Germline lookup yields CDR1 SGHNT and CDR2 YYREEE (reference sequence). There were likely unrecorded immune exposures, though donors were nominally healthy when sampled. It was with 60 Vbeta and 13 Jbeta primers that the PCR ran. The protocol was immunoSEQ multiplex PCR, while the TCRdb copy is restricted to in-frame clones and leaves out a portion. Of some 140,000 clones listed, around 67% were seen once; the top ten hold roughly 4.5%. The data are from a study of cytomegalovirus exposure and HLA in healthy donors. Study-wide results and caveats: When analyzed later, a missense DCLRE1C variant was found to be linked to TCR beta V- and J-gene trimming. Highly shared sequence variants in one cluster were likely a sequencing artifact.

Sequencing used PBMCs. The rearrangement joins TRBV5-4 to TRBJ2-5; D is undetermined. The TCR was taken from a man younger than 35 in good health and CMV-seropositive. The chain's CDR3 is CASSFGREETQYF. In DNA, the CDR3 is TGTGCCAGCAGCTTTGGCCGGGAAGAGACCCAGTACTTC.